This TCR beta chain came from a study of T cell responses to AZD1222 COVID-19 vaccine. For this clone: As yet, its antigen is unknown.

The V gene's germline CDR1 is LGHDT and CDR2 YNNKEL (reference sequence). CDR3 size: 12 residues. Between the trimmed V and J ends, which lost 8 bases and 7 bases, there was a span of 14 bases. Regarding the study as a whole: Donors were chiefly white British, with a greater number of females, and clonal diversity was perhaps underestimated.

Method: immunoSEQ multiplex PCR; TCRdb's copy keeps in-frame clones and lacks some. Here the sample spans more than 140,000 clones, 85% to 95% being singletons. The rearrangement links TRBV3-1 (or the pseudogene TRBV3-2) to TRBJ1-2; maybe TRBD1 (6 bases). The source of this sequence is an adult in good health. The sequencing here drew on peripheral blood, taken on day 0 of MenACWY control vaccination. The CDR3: CASFKGGLGYTF. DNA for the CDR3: TGTGCCAGCTTTAAGGGGGGTCTTGGCTACACCTTC.